This T cell receptor (beta chain) was identified in a study of radiotherapy plus CTLA-4 blockade in lung cancer (dated by TCRdb to between 2018 and 2020). Broadly, across the study: Among enrolled patients, 18% had an objective response and 25% to 40% reached disease control.

Preparation of the library involved the immunoSEQ multiplex PCR assay. TCRdb carries this immuneACCESS record with in-frame sequences only. Its versions omit some clonotypes, under half of them owing to an unresolved V gene in the studies checked, with the rest unexplained. This sample is represented by some 15,000 clones; 70% to 85% of them were singletons. The top ten hold about 43% of the sample. Taken from cysteine to phenylalanine, the CDR3 has 13 residues. Only the CDR3 region is kept as DNA, spanning 39 bases read in frame from base 1. The trim is 5 bases for V and 8 bases for J, with a gap of 15 bases between the germline ends. The germline V gene specifies SNHLY as CDR1 and FYNNEI as CDR2. The study tested focal radiation therapy combined with CTLA-4 blockade (ipilimumab) in patients with chemo-refractory metastatic non-small-cell lung cancer. Of note for this clone: No antigen is known for it. The sample holds no much larger clone one base away, and base qualities are not on file.

Results and caveats for the whole study, not just this receptor: The strongest predictors of response were reported to be early dynamic shifts in blood T cell clones along with a rise in serum interferon-beta following radiation. After treatment with radiotherapy and ipilimumab, TCR clones that originated in tumors expanded in peripheral blood.

The chain uses TRBV2 and TRBJ1-2; a tentative D call is TRBD1 (6 bases match). This TCR came from a human donor with non-small cell lung cancer whose response to radiotherapy plus ipilimumab could not be evaluated. This sample comprised peripheral blood, obtained from a patient treated with radiotherapy plus ipilimumab. The nucleotide sequence reads as follows: TGTGCCAGCAGTCTTGGACAGAGACGAGGCTACACCTTC. The resulting protein is CASSLGQRRGYTF.